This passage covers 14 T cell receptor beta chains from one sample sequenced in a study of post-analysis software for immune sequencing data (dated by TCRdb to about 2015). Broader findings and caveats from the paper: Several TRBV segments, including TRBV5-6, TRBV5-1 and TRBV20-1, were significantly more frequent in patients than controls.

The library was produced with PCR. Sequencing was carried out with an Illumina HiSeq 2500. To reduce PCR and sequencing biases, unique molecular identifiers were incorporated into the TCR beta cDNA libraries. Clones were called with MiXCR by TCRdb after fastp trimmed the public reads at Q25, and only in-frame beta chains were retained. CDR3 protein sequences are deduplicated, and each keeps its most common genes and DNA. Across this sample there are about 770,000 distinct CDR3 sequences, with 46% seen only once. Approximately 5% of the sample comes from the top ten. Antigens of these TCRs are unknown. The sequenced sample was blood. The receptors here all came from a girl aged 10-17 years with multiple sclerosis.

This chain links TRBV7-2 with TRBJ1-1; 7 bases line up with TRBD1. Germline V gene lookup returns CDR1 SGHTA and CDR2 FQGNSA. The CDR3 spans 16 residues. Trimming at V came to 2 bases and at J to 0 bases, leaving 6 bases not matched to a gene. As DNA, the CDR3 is TGTGCCAGCAGCTTACAGGGGGGTTCTTTGAACACTGAAGCTTTCTTT. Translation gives CASSLQGGSLNTEAFF.

CDR3 bases: TGCGCCAGCAGCCAAGATCGGGGCAGCCACTATGGCTACACCTTC. Amino acid sequence: CASSQDRGSHYGYTF. The chain carries TRBV4-3 and TRBJ1-2; D perhaps matches TRBD1 (5 bases). The germline gives CDR1 LGHNA, CDR2 YSLEER. V dropped 0 bases and J dropped 3 bases, with 11 bases sitting between them. CDR3 length: 15 residues.

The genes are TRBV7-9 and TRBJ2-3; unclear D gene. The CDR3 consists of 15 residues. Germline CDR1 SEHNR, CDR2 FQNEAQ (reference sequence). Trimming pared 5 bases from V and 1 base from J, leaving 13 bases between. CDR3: CASSLDGYRTDTQYF. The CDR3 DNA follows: TGTGCCAGCAGCCTCGACGGCTATCGCACAGATACGCAGTATTTT.

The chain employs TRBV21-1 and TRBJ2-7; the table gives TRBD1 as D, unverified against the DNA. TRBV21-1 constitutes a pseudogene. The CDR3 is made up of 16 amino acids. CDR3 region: CASSKRRGTGSYEQYF. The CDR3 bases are TGTGCCAGCAGCAAGAGGCGAGGGACAGGGAGTTACGAGCAGTACTTC.

The CDR3 DNA sequence: TGTGCCAGCAGTAAACTTACAGGAATACAAGAGACCCAGTACTTC. The encoded protein is CASSKLTGIQETQYF. The chain recombines TRBV12-3 or TRBV12-4 with TRBJ2-5, with D perhaps matching TRBD1 (5 bases). The CDR3 covers 15 residues. V was pared by 5 bases and J by 2 bases, with 15 bases between.

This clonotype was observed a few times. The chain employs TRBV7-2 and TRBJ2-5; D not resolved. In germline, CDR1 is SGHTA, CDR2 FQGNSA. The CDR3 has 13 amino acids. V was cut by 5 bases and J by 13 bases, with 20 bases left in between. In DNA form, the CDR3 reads TGTGCCAGCAGCCCCCTGGACGGGTTGCGTTTGTACTTC. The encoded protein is CASSPLDGLRLYF.

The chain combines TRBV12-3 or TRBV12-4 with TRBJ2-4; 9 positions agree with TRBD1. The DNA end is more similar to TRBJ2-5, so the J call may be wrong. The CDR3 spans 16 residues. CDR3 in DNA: TGTGCCAGCAGTCACCCCGACAGGGGGGGACAGGAGACCCAGTACTTC. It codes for CASSHPDRGGQETQYF.

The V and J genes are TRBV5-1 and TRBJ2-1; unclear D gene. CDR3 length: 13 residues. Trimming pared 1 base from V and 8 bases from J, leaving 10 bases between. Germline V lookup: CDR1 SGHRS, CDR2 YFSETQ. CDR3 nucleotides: TGCGCCAGCAGCTTGTGGGCTAGTGATGAGCAGTTCTTC. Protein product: CASSLWASDEQFF.

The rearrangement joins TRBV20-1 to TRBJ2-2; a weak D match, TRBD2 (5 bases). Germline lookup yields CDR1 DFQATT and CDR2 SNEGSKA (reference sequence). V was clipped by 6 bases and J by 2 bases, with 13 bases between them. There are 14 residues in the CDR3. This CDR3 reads CSASRTSNTGELFF. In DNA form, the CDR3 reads TGCAGTGCAAGCCGGACTTCTAACACCGGGGAGCTGTTTTTT.

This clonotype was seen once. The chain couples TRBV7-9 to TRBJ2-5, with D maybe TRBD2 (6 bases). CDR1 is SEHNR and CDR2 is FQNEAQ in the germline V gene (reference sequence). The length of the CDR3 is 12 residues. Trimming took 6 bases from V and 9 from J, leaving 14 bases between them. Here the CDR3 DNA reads TGTGCCAGCAGGGCCTTGGGGGAGGCCCAGTACTTC. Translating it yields CASRALGEAQYF.

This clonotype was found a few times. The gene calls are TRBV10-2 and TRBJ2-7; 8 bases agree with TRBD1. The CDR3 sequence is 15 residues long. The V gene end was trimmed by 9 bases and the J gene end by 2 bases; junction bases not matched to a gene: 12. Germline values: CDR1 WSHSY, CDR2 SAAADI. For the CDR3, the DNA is TGCGCCAGTTCCCCCCTACAGGGGGTAGCCTACGAGCAGTACTTC. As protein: CASSPLQGVAYEQYF.

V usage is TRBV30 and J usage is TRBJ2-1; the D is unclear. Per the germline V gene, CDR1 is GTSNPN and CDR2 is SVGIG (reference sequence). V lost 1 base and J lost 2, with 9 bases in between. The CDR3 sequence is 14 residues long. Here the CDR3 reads CAWSEEPTYNEQFF. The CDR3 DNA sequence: TGTGCCTGGAGTGAGGAACCAACCTACAATGAGCAGTTCTTC. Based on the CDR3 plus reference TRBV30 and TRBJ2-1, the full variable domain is SQTIHQWPATLVQPVGSPLSLECTVEGTSNPNLYWYRQAAGRGLQLLFYSVGIGQISSEVPQNLSASRPQDRQFILSSKKLLLSDSGFYLCAWSEEPTYNEQFFGPGTRLTVL.

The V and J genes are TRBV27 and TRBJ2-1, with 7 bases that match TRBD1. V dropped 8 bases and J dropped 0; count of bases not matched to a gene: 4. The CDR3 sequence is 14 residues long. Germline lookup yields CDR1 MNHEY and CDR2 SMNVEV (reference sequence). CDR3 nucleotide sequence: TGTGCCAGCTCGGACAGGAGCTCCTACAATGAGCAGTTCTTC. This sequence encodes CASSDRSSYNEQFF.

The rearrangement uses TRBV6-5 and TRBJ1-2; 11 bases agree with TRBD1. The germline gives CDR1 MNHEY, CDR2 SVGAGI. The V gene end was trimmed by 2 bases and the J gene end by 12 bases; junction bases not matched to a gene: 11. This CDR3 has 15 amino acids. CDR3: CASSYRADRGRMDTF. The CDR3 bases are TGTGCCAGCAGTTACCGAGCGGACAGGGGGCGTATGGACACCTTC.